The source of this TCR beta chain is a study of T cells in Graves' hyperthyroidism and ophthalmopathy. The study, taken as a whole, reports: Ophthalmopathy was model-predicted a median approximately 6.9 months pre-onset. Among thyroid clonotypes expanded above 0.001, most also appeared in blood.

RNA transcripts served as the template for amplifying TCR beta CDR3 regions. Using the HTBI primer set, a first-round RT-PCR was run on the TCR CDR3. TCRdb re-analysed the multiplex PCR reads in MiXCR, keeping a single row per CDR3 protein. In the table there are almost 250,000 distinct CDR3 sequences, roughly a quarter of which are singletons. The germline CDR1 and CDR2 sequences are MNHEY and SMNVEV (reference sequence). V was pared by 0 bases and J by 2 bases, with 5 bases between. This CDR3 region has 13 residues. Used for diagnoses were clinical symptoms, serum thyroxine and TRAb, thyroid ultrasound and orbital computed tomography. The PBMCs were sourced from fresh peripheral blood (approximately 9.6 ml). The table lists this clonotype with many counts. Its antigen is currently unknown.

Sequenced material: blood. The source is a woman in her thirties or forties with Graves' ophthalmopathy. The rearrangement links TRBV27 to TRBJ2-7; D not resolved. This CDR3 is CASSLSSAYEQYF. The CDR3 bases are TGTGCCAGCAGTTTATCGTCGGCCTACGAGCAGTACTTC.